This T cell receptor (beta chain) was identified in a study of T cells in Graves' hyperthyroidism and ophthalmopathy. This clonotype was recorded many times. The CDR3 consists of 11 residues. The germline gives CDR1 SGDLS, CDR2 YYNGEE. Trimming removed 4 bases at V and 8 bases at J, with 9 bases between. RNA transcripts were the template for amplifying TCR beta CDR3 regions. First-round RT-PCR with HTBI primers amplified the TCR CDR3 region. One entry per CDR3 protein results from TCRdb running MiXCR on the multiplex PCR reads. The table has 300,000 to 450,000 distinct CDR3 sequences, approximately 15% seen once.

This clonotype was obtained from a woman aged 60-70 years with Graves' hyperthyroidism. Material for sequencing was blood. The chain carries TRBV9 and TRBJ1-2; weak D call: TRBD1 (5 bases). CDR3 nucleotides: TGTGCCAGCAGCCCCGGGGCCGGCTACACCTTC. Protein product: CASSPGAGYTF.